The 27 T cell receptor beta chains below all came from one sample that was sequenced in a study of blood T cell repertoires in COVID-19. Clones were read by immunoSEQ multiplex PCR, and TCRdb kept only the in-frame ones, dropping some. This table has some 300,000 clones, 75% to 90% appearing once. Sequencing input: peripheral blood. The receptors shown here come from a woman between 50 and 59 years old with COVID-19, enrolled during active disease.

This chain connects TRBV2 to TRBJ2-5, with 7 bases aligning to TRBD2. Germline V gene lookup returns CDR1 SNHLY and CDR2 FYNNEI. The V segment lost 6 bases and the J segment 5 bases; nucleotides outside the gene matches: 12. The CDR3 runs 15 residues. The CDR3 DNA reads TGTGCCAGCAGGCAAGGGGAGGGCGGGGTGGAGACCCAGTACTTC. Its translation: CASRQGEGGVETQYF.

The chain is built from TRBV19 and TRBJ1-3, with a tentative D call TRBD1 (5 bases). The CDR3 totals 16 residues. V shed 4 bases and J shed 0 bases, with 13 bases lying between them. Germline loops: CDR1 LNHDA, CDR2 SQIVND (reference sequence). CDR3 loop: CASSRGTMSSGNTIYF. CDR3 nucleotide sequence: TGTGCCAGTAGTAGGGGCACGATGAGCTCTGGAAACACCATATATTTT. Full variable domain (remainder filled in from reference TRBV19 and TRBJ1-3): DGGITQSPKYLFRKEGQNVTLSCEQNLNHDAMYWYRQDPGQGLRLIYYSQIVNDFQKGDIAEGYSVSREKKESFPLTVTSAQKNPTAFYLCASSRGTMSSGNTIYFGEGSWLTVV.

This rearrangement joins TRBV30 to TRBJ1-2, with TRBD1 matching over 9 bases. V trimming: 3 bases; J trimming: 7 bases; junction bases outside the gene matches: 6. Germline CDR1 and CDR2: GTSNPN and SVGIG (reference sequence). The CDR3 loop spans 13 amino acids. CDR3 nucleotides: TGTGCCTGGAGGCTACAGGGGGCGATTGGCTACACCTTC. Protein: CAWRLQGAIGYTF.

This rearrangement joins TRBV5-6 to TRBJ1-5, with D possibly TRBD1 on 5 matching bases. Trimming shortened V by 0 bases and J by 2 bases, and 12 bases separated the two germline ends. The germline V gene encodes CDR1 SGHDT and CDR2 YYEEEE. CDR3 length equals 16 residues. The CDR3 DNA reads as TGTGCCAGCAGCTTGGCCGGGGGGAGGGGCAATCAGCCCCAGCATTTT. As protein: CASSLAGGRGNQPQHF.

J is TRBJ1-3 and V is TRBV11-2; D uncertain. Germline CDR1 reads SGHAT; CDR2 reads FQNNGV. With 4 bases removed from V and 3 bases from J, the gap between germline ends came to 4 bases. CDR3 length: 12 residues. The CDR3 spells CASSSFGNTIYF. The DNA for the CDR3 is TGTGCCAGCAGCTCGTTTGGAAACACCATATATTTT. Using reference TRBV11-2 and TRBJ1-3 for the parts outside the CDR3, the full variable domain is EAGVAQSPRYKIIEKRQSVAFWCNPISGHATLYWYQQILGQGPKLLIQFQNNGVVDDSQLPKDRFSAERLKGVDSTLKIQPAKLEDSAVYLCASSSFGNTIYFGEGSWLTVV.

The genes are TRBV30 and TRBJ2-3; D may be TRBD1 (6 bases). CDR3 length equals 14 residues. Germline CDR1 reads GTSNPN; CDR2 reads SVGIG (reference sequence). The ends were cut back, 5 bases at V and 2 bases at J, with 14 bases in the middle. Here the CDR3 DNA reads TGTGCCTGGGACCCAGGGGTGGACACAGATACGCAGTATTTT. This encodes CAWDPGVDTDTQYF. The whole variable domain, filled in from reference TRBV30 and TRBJ2-3, reads SQTIHQWPATLVQPVGSPLSLECTVEGTSNPNLYWYRQAAGRGLQLLFYSVGIGQISSEVPQNLSASRPQDRQFILSSKKLLLSDSGFYLCAWDPGVDTDTQYFGPGTRLTVL.

This clone has more than one count but fewer than ten. Here the CDR3 DNA reads TGTGCCAGCAGTTCGCTAGGATCTGGAAACACCATATATTTT. Translating it yields CASSSLGSGNTIYF. J is TRBJ1-3 and V is TRBV28; D is uncertain. The CDR3 consists of 14 residues. Trimming left V 4 bases short and J 1 base short, with 8 bases between. In germline, CDR1 is MDHEN, CDR2 SYDVKM.

V is TRBV5-5 and J is TRBJ2-1, with 9 bases aligning to TRBD1. CDR3 length: 15 residues. Trimming cost V 5 bases and J 4 bases; bases outside gene matches: 7. Per the germline V gene, CDR1 is SGHKS and CDR2 is YYEKEE (reference sequence). The CDR3 loop is CASRIQGAMYNEQFF. The CDR3 coding sequence is TGTGCCAGCAGAATACAGGGGGCTATGTACAATGAGCAGTTCTTC.

The chain is built from TRBV27 and TRBJ2-3; TRBD2 agrees at 10 bases. With V trimmed by 6 bases and J by 10 bases, 16 bases remained unmatched. This CDR3 comprises 16 residues. In germline, CDR1 is MNHEY, CDR2 SMNVEV (reference sequence). The CDR3 DNA sequence: TGTGCCAGCAGCCACACGACAGTGACTAGCGGGCGTGCGCAGTATTTT. Amino acid sequence: CASSHTTVTSGRAQYF.

In this sample, this clone turned up once. The chain links TRBV7-6 to TRBJ1-4; D not resolved. From germline, CDR1 is SGHVS and CDR2 FNYEAQ. V lost 5 bases and J lost 8, with 18 bases in between. The CDR3 is made up of 15 amino acids. The DNA of the CDR3 is TGTGCCAGCAGCCGACAACCTTACGGAGGGGAAAAACTGTTTTTT. Protein product: CASSRQPYGGEKLFF. Full variable domain (missing parts from reference TRBV7-6 and TRBJ1-4): GAGVSQSPRYKVTKRGQDVALRCDPISGHVSLYWYRQALGQGPEFLTYFNYEAQQDKSGLPNDRFSAERPEGSISTLTIQRTEQRDSAMYRCASSRQPYGGEKLFFGSGTQLSVL.

This chain joins TRBV4-1 and TRBJ1-1; D uncertain. The germline gives CDR1 MGHRA, CDR2 YSYEKL. The CDR3 extends over 13 amino acids. V lost 7 bases and J 1 base, leaving 10 bases between the germline ends. The CDR3 nucleotides are TGCGCCAGCAACTGGAGCCCGAACACTGAAGCTTTCTTT. It translates to CASNWSPNTEAFF.

The chain employs TRBV30 and TRBJ2-3, with 10 positions matching TRBD2. Germline CDR1 and CDR2: GTSNPN and SVGIG (reference sequence). This CDR3 contains 13 residues. V shed 3 bases and J 14 bases; nucleotides not matched to a gene: 11. The DNA of the CDR3 is TGTGCCTGGAGAGGACTAGCGGCCATGAACGGGTATTTT. Protein: CAWRGLAAMNGYF.

The genes are TRBV5-1 and TRBJ2-1; TRBD2 agrees at 7 bases. The CDR3 is 17 amino acids. Germline CDR1 SGHRS, CDR2 YFSETQ. J gave up 1 base and V 4 bases, and 11 bases lay outside the gene matches. The CDR3 DNA is TGCGCCAGCAGCATCTCCACCGGGACTACTTCCTACAATGAGCAGTTCTTC. This encodes CASSISTGTTSYNEQFF.

The chain couples TRBV6-5 to TRBJ1-1; no definite D call. CDR1 and CDR2 (germline): MNHEY, SVGAGI. Trimming removed 2 bases at V and 8 bases at J, with 9 bases between. This CDR3 spans 12 amino acids. The CDR3 loop is CASSYREAEAFF. In DNA form, the CDR3 reads TGTGCCAGCAGTTACAGGGAGGCCGAAGCTTTCTTT.

Many counts were recorded for this clone. The rearrangement links TRBV29-1 to TRBJ1-2, with no clear D. V was clipped by 4 bases and J by 6 bases, with 9 bases between them. This CDR3 is 11 amino acids long. Germline assignment: CDR1 SQVTM and CDR2 ANQGSEA. CDR3 in DNA: TGCAGCGTTGTAATCTTTGATGGCTACACCTTC. Translated: CSVVIFDGYTF. Full variable domain (remainder filled in from reference TRBV29-1 and TRBJ1-2): SAVISQKPSRDICQRGTSLTIQCQVDSQVTMMFWYRQQPGQSLTLIATANQGSEATYESGFVIDKFPISRPNLTFSTLTVSNMSPEDSSIYLCSVVIFDGYTFGSGTRLTVV.

The chain carries TRBV30 and TRBJ1-5; TRBD1 might be the D (5 bases). The CDR3 consists of 15 residues. Deletions cut 1 base from V and 3 bases from J, with 13 bases between. Germline CDR1 and CDR2: GTSNPN and SVGIG (reference sequence). The CDR3 coding sequence is TGTGCCTGGAGTGCCCAATCAGGGTACAATCAGCCCCAGCATTTT. Encoded protein: CAWSAQSGYNQPQHF.

This chain connects TRBV5-1 to TRBJ2-7; perhaps TRBD1 as D (6 bases). The CDR3 spans 14 residues. CDR1 is SGHRS, CDR2 YFSETQ, per germline. Trimming cost V 2 bases and J 1 base, with 10 bases left between them. In DNA, the CDR3 is TGCGCCAGCAGCTTAACCGGACAGTCCTACGAGCAGTACTTC. It encodes CASSLTGQSYEQYF.

V is TRBV5-1 and J is TRBJ2-3, with a possible D match to TRBD2 (8 bases). Between the trimmed V and J ends, which lost 4 bases and 1 base, there was a span of 16 bases. Germline CDR1 reads SGHRS; CDR2 reads YFSETQ. This CDR3 is 16 amino acids long. The CDR3: CASSKGAGGGTDTQYF. CDR3 DNA: TGCGCCAGCAGCAAGGGGGCGGGAGGTGGCACAGATACGCAGTATTTT. The variable domain in full, with the rest retrieved from reference TRBV5-1 and TRBJ2-3, is KAGVTQTPRYLIKTRGQQVTLSCSPISGHRSVSWYQQTPGQGLQFLFEYFSETQRNKGNFPGRFSGRQFSNSRSEMNVSTLELGDSALYLCASSKGAGGGTDTQYFGPGTRLTVL.

The chain links TRBV7-9 to TRBJ2-1; perhaps TRBD1 as D (6 bases). The CDR3 consists of 14 residues. V lost 6 bases and J 8 bases, leaving 17 bases between the germline ends. Germline loops: CDR1 SEHNR, CDR2 FQNEAQ (reference sequence). DNA of the CDR3: TGTGCCAGCAGGATCGAGGGGGTCCGCGATGAGCAGTTCTTC. Protein product: CASRIEGVRDEQFF.

The V call is TRBV4-1, the J call TRBJ2-1; 7 bases line up with TRBD2. The V segment lost 2 bases and the J segment 4 bases; nucleotides outside the gene matches: 11. The germline CDR1 and CDR2 sequences are MGHRA and YSYEKL. There are 17 residues in the CDR3. This CDR3 reads CASSQRVGERGYNEQFF. CDR3 DNA sequence: TGCGCCAGCAGCCAAAGAGTGGGAGAGCGGGGTTACAATGAGCAGTTCTTC.

This sequence joins TRBV6-5 and TRBJ2-1, with a tentative D call TRBD2 (6 bases). V lost 5 bases to trimming and J lost 9 bases, with 20 bases between them. The CDR3 runs to 15 residues. CDR1 is MNHEY and CDR2 is SVGAGI in the germline V gene. CDR3 in DNA: TGTGCCAGCAGTAGGGCGGGGATCCCTCTGGGTGAGCAGTTCTTC. It is translated as CASSRAGIPLGEQFF.

This clone has only a few counts. The rearrangement links TRBV11-1 to TRBJ2-1; 8 positions match TRBD1. Trimming removed 5 bases from V and 3 bases from J; junction bases left unmatched: 3. Germline V CDR1 and CDR2: SGHAT, FQDESV (reference sequence). This CDR3 is built from 14 residues. DNA of the CDR3: TGTGCCAGCAGCAAAGGACAGGGCTACAATGAGCAGTTCTTC. Translated, it gives CASSKGQGYNEQFF.

The V call is TRBV11-3, the J call TRBJ1-3; D unclear. The CDR3 consists of 15 residues. The V gene's germline CDR1 is SGHNT and CDR2 YENEEA. Trimming left V 5 bases short and J 0 bases short, with 11 bases between. CDR3 in DNA: TGTGCCAGCAGCCTCGCGGAGAGCTCTGGAAACACCATATATTTT. Its protein is CASSLAESSGNTIYF. Full variable domain (missing parts from reference TRBV11-3 and TRBJ1-3): EAGVVQSPRYKIIEKKQPVAFWCNPISGHNTLYWYLQNLGQGPELLIRYENEEAVDDSQLPKDRFSAERLKGVDSTLKIQPAELGDSAVYLCASSLAESSGNTIYFGEGSWLTVV.

The V and J genes are TRBV11-2 and TRBJ2-2, with TRBD2 identical over 7 bases. V gave up 2 bases and J gave up 6 bases; unmatched junction bases: 9. This CDR3 contains 16 residues. The germline V gene encodes CDR1 SGHAT and CDR2 FQNNGV. CDR3 amino acids: CASSLSGAGASGELFF. The CDR3 bases are TGTGCCAGCAGCTTATCTGGGGCGGGAGCATCCGGGGAGCTGTTTTTT.

The V gene is TRBV4-1, the J gene TRBJ2-5, with 7 bases matching TRBD2. The V segment lost 5 bases and the J segment 1 base; nucleotides outside the gene matches: 7. Germline loops: CDR1 MGHRA, CDR2 YSYEKL. The CDR3 totals 15 residues. CDR3 in amino acids: CASSVSGSSQETQYF. DNA of the CDR3: TGCGCCAGCAGCGTTAGCGGGTCATCCCAAGAGACCCAGTACTTC.

The chain has TRBV29-1 and TRBJ2-2; 11 nucleotides match TRBD1. The CDR3 totals 14 residues. The J segment lost 4 bases and the V segment lost 7 bases, leaving 5 bases of the junction unmatched. Germline V lookup: CDR1 SQVTM, CDR2 ANQGSEA. CDR3 coding DNA: TGCAGCGCCGAAGGGACAGGGGGCACCGGGGAGCTGTTTTTT. Protein: CSAEGTGGTGELFF.

Points on this clone: Other DNA variants within this sample encode the same CDR3. CDR3 DNA: TGTGCCAGTAGTATTTACCGGGACGAGCAGTACTTC. Its protein product is CASSIYRDEQYF. The chain uses TRBV19 and TRBJ2-7; D unresolved. Germline loops: CDR1 LNHDA, CDR2 SQIVND (reference sequence). CDR3 length equals 12 residues. V lost 3 bases, J lost 5 bases, and 8 bases lay in between.